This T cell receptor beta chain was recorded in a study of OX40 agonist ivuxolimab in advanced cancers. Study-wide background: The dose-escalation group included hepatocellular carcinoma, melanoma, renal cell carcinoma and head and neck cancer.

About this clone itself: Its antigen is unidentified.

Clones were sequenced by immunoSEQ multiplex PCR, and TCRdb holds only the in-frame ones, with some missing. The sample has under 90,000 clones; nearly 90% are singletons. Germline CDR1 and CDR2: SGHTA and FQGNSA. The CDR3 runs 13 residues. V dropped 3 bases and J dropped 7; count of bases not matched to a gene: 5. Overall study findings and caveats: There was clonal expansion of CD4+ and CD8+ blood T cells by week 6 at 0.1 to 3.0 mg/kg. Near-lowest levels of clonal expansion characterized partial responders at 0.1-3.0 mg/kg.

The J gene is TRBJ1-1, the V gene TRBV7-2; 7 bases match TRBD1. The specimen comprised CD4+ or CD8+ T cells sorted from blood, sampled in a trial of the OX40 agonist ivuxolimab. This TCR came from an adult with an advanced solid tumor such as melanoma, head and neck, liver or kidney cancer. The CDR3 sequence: CASSLGQLYEAFF. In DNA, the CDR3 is TGTGCCAGCAGCTTGGGACAGCTATATGAAGCTTTCTTT.